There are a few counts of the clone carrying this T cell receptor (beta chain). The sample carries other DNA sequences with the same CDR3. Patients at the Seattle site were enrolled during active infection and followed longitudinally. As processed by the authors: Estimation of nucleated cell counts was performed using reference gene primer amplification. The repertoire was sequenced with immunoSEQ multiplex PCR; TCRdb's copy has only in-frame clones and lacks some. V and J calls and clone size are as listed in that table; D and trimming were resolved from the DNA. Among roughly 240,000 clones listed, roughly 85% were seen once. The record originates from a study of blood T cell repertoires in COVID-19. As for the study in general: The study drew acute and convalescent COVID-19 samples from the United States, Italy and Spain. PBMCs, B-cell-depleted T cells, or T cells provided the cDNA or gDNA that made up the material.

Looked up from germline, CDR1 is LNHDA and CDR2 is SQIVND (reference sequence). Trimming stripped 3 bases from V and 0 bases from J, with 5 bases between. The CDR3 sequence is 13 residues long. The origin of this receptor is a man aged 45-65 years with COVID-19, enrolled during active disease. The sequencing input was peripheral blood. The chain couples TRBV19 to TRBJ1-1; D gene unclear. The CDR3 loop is CASSIGVNTEAFF. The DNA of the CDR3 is TGTGCCAGTAGTATCGGGGTGAACACTGAAGCTTTCTTT.